This TCR beta chain was profiled in a study of liver allograft versus peripheral blood T cells. The overall study: Comparisons were made between T cell receptor repertoires found in transplanted livers and those circulating in recipients' peripheral blood. Study-wide results and limits: Reported data describe T cell receptor repertoires within liver allografts as differing from those in peripheral blood.

TCRdb re-derived calls from the reads in MiXCR, one entry per CDR3 protein. Found here are more than 2,500 distinct CDR3 sequences, about 15% of them singletons; the top ten hold about 22%. Sample share makes this clonotype medium-sized. The antigen remains undetermined. V lost 2 bases, J lost 2 bases, and 2 bases stayed unmatched. The germline CDR1 and CDR2 sequences are MNHNS and SASEGT. This CDR3 region has 14 residues. The chain combines TRBV6-1 with TRBJ1-2; TRBD1 agrees at 7 bases. The clonotype comes from a human patient who had a liver transplant. Some of these T cells may belong to the graft donor. The CDR3 bases are TGTGCCAGCAGTGAACAACAGGGGAACTATGGCTACACCTTC. Its protein product is CASSEQQGNYGYTF.